Detailed here is one T cell receptor (beta chain). This clone was recorded only once. This clone's antigen is unknown. No base-level quality is on record; no much larger clone is a single base apart. Donors were healthy HIV-negative adults with no recently reported acute infections or vaccinations. Only Caucasian adults living in Nashville, Tennessee, USA were represented among the donors. CD4+ T cells were enriched by magnetic negative selection; naive cells were then positively selected on CD45RA, and the negative fraction formed the memory subset. Blood was collected by leukapheresis, and PBMCs were isolated by Ficoll-Histopaque density gradient centrifugation and then cryopreserved in liquid nitrogen vapor phase. Analytical flow cytometry was used to check the purity and quantity of each magnetically sorted T cell population. Genomic DNA was isolated from each sorted fraction and quantified by UV absorbance on a Nanodrop 2000c.

The data were taken from a study of shared clonotypes between healthy human individuals (dated by TCRdb to between 2020 and 2021). With respect to the entire study: The cohort included three men and a couple of women between 18 and 49 years of age. To increase sequencing depth and limit assay-specific biases, different laboratories used diverse techniques to prepare libraries and sequence TCR repertoires. For each donor, three plates each were used for CD4 naive and CD4 memory, two plates were used for CD8 naive, and one plate was used for CD8 memory. Leukapheresis yielded between about 0.85 and 9 billion PBMCs per donor. Blood TCR repertoires of about five healthy adults were deeply sequenced to estimate repertoire size and the extent of clonotype sharing between individuals.

Broad study findings and their caveats: Naive subsets generally had larger estimated clonotype richness than memory subsets. Only blood was sampled, and tissue TCR repertoires likely differ from those in blood. Higher generation probabilities were observed for clonotypes shared by all four sorted-subset donors than for non-shared clonotypes. Roughly 5.2% of naive CD4, 3% to 4% of naive CD8, 2.3% of memory CD4, and roughly 0.4% of memory CD8 clonotypes were shared across a few donors. Because the study included only a small number of donors, the genetic and exposure-history diversity represented was limited. Incomplete sequencing was indicated by rarefaction of sorted-subset datasets, despite the large sequencing depth. Pairwise subsampling led to the expectation that sequencing depth would affect the degree of clonotype sharing among donors.

Using the deep immunoSEQ assay, multiplex PCR amplified TCR CDR3 regions from genomic DNA. For each cell subset, the extracted genomic DNA was distributed evenly across all wells of several immunoSEQ 96-well plates, and each plate served as one replicate. Each replicate PCR for sorted subsets received around 200 ng genomic DNA, equal to 28,000 or so T cell genomes. Purified libraries were quantified with a Qubit 3.0 fluorometer, sized on a Bioanalyzer 2100, and re-quantified with the KAPA Library Quantification kit. Every immunoSEQ 96-well plate was sequenced on a separate single-read 150-cycle Illumina NextSeq 550 flow cell. The study's own analysis went as follows. Because the immunoSEQ output held only junctional sequences and lacked quality scores, the filtering could not match the filtering applied to full-length reads. Sequences were annotated with PyIR, a Python wrapper for IgBLAST v1.9, using IMGT germline references to assign V/J genes and CDR3. Reads were filtered out if the reads had weak V/J assignments (E-value above 1e-6), no CDR3, stop codons, out-of-frame junctions, or ambiguous translated residues. V3J clonotypes were defined as sequences sharing the same inferred V gene, J gene, and CDR3 amino acid sequence. Percentage overlap between repertoires was calculated by dividing the number of shared unique clonotypes by the size of the smaller repertoire. Three approaches were used to assess repertoire richness: RTK rarefaction, the Chao1 estimator, and Recon v2.1 estimates of unobserved clonotypes. OLGA was used to compute generation probabilities for all TCRbeta clonotypes that the gDNA method yielded from a handful of donors. The source is immuneACCESS, and TCRdb retained only in-frame sequences with V and J called. Part of the clones is not carried over; for the studies checked, unresolved V genes explain less than half of this, and the remainder is unexplained. Clone size and the V and J calls come from that table; the DNA yielded D and trimming. This sample has more than 2,000,000 clones in its table, and just over 90% of those were observed once. The leading ten clones occupy 0.35% to 0.45% of the sample.

At the junction V is shortened by 1 base and J by 4 bases, with 13 bases in between. Including cysteine and phenylalanine, the CDR3 has 15 amino acids. Only the CDR3 DNA is retained, 45 bases long and in frame from the first base. CDR1 and CDR2 are drawn from the germline V gene: SGHRS, YFSETQ. The sequence derives from a man between 18 and 29 years old in good health. Some clones in this sample may be carry-over from other donors' samples. The receptor chain draws on TRBV5-1 and TRBJ2-3, with the D gene call left open. The sequenced sample consisted of naive CD4+ T cells from PBMCs. The cell subset or site label corresponds to: CD45RA+ positively selected. The CDR3 region reads CASSLSGSGPDTQYF. The nucleotides read TGCGCCAGCAGCTTGTCGGGTTCCGGCCCAGATACGCAGTATTTT.